This T cell receptor (beta chain) stems from a study of blood T cell repertoires in COVID-19. Study-wide background: Some COVID-19 samples were acute and others convalescent; all came from the United States, Italy and Spain. The analysed material was cDNA or gDNA that came from T cells, B-cell-depleted T cells, or PBMCs.

As originally analysed: Amplification of reference gene primers provided the estimated nucleated cell counts. Generated by immunoSEQ multiplex PCR, the TCRdb table keeps only in-frame clones and is missing some. The D gene and trimming were derived from the DNA, and the V and J assignments and clone size from that table. The table lists 150,000 to 200,000 clones, 70% to 85% of them singletons. The CDR3 consists of 16 residues. Germline values: CDR1 KGHSH, CDR2 LQKENI. Trimming took 4 bases from V and 2 from J; bases not matched to a gene: 6. The TCR sequence derives from a woman older than 75 with acute or convalescent COVID-19. Input material: peripheral blood. The chain is built from TRBV18 and TRBJ2-5; the match to TRBD2 covers 11 bases. The CDR3 reads CASSRGTSGEQETQYF. For the CDR3, the DNA is TGTGCCAGCTCACGTGGGACTAGCGGCGAACAAGAGACCCAGTACTTC.